The rows below give T cell receptor beta chains drawn from one sample of a study of identifying expanded T cells in peripheral blood. Assay used: immunoSEQ multiplex PCR; TCRdb lists only in-frame clones, some missing. This table holds around 100,000 clones, roughly 89% found once. The sequenced sample was blood. The receptors come from a person aged 18 to 70 in good health. Each CDR3 is given without its conserved first and last residue. Each record gives: V gene, J gene, CDR3 protein.

V: TRBV29-1; J: TRBJ2-7; CDR3: SVGPRLPSREQY
V: TRBV28; J: TRBJ1-5; CDR3: AITGGGQPQH
V: TRBV5-5; J: TRBJ2-7; CDR3: ASSLAPTSGGINEQY
V: TRBV10-1; J: TRBJ1-2; CDR3: ASSPGQGHGYT
V: TRBV28; J: TRBJ1-6; CDR3: ASSTASYNSPLH
V: TRBV4-2; J: TRBJ2-4; CDR3: ASSQSAQGGGYEAKNIQY
V: TRBV4-3; J: TRBJ2-1; CDR3: ASSQVQGGGGSYNEQF
V: TRBV5-5; J: TRBJ1-1; CDR3: ASSPRVGQHTEAF
V: TRBV10-3; J: TRBJ1-1; CDR3: AISAKVSPDTEAF
V: TRBV5-1; J: NA; CDR3: ASSSPPQGSSITYEQY
V: TRBV7-9; J: TRBJ2-7; CDR3: ASSADPGQGLQSSYEQY
V: TRBV9; J: TRBJ1-2; CDR3: ASSLRSYGYT
V: TRBV28; J: TRBJ2-1; CDR3: ASSRGGVYNEQF
V: TRBV4-3; J: TRBJ1-5; CDR3: ASSQDLGASNQPQH
V: TRBV7-2; J: TRBJ2-5; CDR3: ASSSGLAGGQETQY
V: TRBV27; J: TRBJ2-2; CDR3: ASRLEGRGGRTGELF
V: TRBV6-6; J: TRBJ1-2; CDR3: ASSYSGQGADGYT
V: TRBV5-5; J: TRBJ1-4; CDR3: ASSLGGDYEKLF
V: TRBV5-6; J: TRBJ1-2; CDR3: ASSLERNYGYT
V: TRBV9; J: TRBJ2-6; CDR3: ASSPGANVLT
V: TRBV27; J: TRBJ2-1; CDR3: ASRRGGAGGPTRSYNEQF
V: TRBV19; J: TRBJ2-7; CDR3: ASSMMAGGFEQY
V: TRBV5-4; J: TRBJ1-4; CDR3: ASSPVGGNEKLF
V: TRBV27; J: TRBJ2-5; CDR3: ASSRTGEGETQY
V: TRBV7-2; J: TRBJ2-6; CDR3: ASSSKGGSGANVLT
V: TRBV21-1; J: TRBJ2-7; CDR3: ASSKTPSERNWGYEQY
V: TRBV11-2; J: TRBJ2-5; CDR3: ASLGIPGGRETQY
V: TRBV15; J: TRBJ2-7; CDR3: ATSRDRAPSYEQY
V: TRBV18; J: TRBJ2-5; CDR3: ASSPGFGGETQY
V: TRBV19; J: TRBJ2-7; CDR3: ASSKDGYEQY
V: TRBV7-9; J: TRBJ1-1; CDR3: ASRDENTEAF
V: TRBV5-1; J: TRBJ1-3; CDR3: ASSLEGRNSGNTIY
V: TRBV19; J: TRBJ1-4; CDR3: ASKRTGPNEKLF
V: TRBV6-1; J: TRBJ2-7; CDR3: ASSEVLTRAGEQY
V: TRBV9; J: TRBJ2-7; CDR3: ASSYPRDRELAGHPYEQY
V: TRBV19; J: TRBJ1-1; CDR3: ASCDRGNTEAF
V: TRBV2; J: TRBJ2-7; CDR3: ASTMGTSGTYEQY